This TCR beta chain derives from a study of CD8 T cells in Susac syndrome. This clonotype was seen just once. Isolation of CD8+ and CD4+ T cells was performed negatively, whereas enrichment of TEMRA cells was done by FACS. Germline-derived CDR1 and CDR2 are SNHLY and FYNNEI. Trimming shortened V by 2 bases and J by 2 bases, and 12 bases separated the two germline ends. This CDR3 contains 15 residues. Random hexamers were used to reverse transcribe an amount of about 0.5 to 1 ug RNA. With immunoSEQ multiplex PCR, TCR beta CDR3 was amplified across 54 Vbeta and 13 Jbeta. TCRdb itself ran the immunoSEQ multiplex PCR reads through MiXCR, one entry per CDR3 protein. The sample contains some 130,000 distinct CDR3 sequences, roughly 94% of which appear only once.

The chain uses TRBV2 and TRBJ2-5; D possibly corresponds to TRBD1 (8 bases). This receptor was obtained from a human donor with multiple sclerosis. Sequenced: CD4+ T cells from PBMCs. CDR3 sequence (DNA): TGTGCCAGCAGTGAAACAGGGGGGGGGCAAGAGACCCAGTACTTC. Translation gives CASSETGGGQETQYF.